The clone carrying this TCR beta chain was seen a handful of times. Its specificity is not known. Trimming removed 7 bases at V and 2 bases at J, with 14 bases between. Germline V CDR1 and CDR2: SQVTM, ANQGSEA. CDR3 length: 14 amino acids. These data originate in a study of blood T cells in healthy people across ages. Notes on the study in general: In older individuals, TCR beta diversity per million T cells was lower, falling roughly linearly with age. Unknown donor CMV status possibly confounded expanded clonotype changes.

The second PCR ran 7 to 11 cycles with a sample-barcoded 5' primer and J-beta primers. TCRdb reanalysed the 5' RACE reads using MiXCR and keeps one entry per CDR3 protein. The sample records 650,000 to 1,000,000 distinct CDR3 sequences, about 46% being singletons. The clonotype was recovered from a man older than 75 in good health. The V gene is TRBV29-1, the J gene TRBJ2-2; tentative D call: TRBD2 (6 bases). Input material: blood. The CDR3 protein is CSGLTSLNTGELFF. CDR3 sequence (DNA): TGCAGCGGTCTAACTAGCTTAAACACCGGGGAGCTGTTTTTT.